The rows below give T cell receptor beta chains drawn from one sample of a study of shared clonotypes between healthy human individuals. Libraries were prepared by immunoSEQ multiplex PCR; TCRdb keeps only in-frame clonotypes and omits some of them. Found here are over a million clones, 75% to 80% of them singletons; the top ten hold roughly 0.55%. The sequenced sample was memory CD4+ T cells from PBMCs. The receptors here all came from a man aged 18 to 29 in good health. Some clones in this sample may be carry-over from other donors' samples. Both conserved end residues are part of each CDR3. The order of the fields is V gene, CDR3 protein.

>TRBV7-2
CASSVTGGNQPQHF
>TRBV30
CAWSVRTSGKPYEQYF
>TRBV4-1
CASSQDVASWGTKNIQYF
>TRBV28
CASTLSNQPQHF
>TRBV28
CASSLFPGARSNEKLFF
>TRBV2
CASSPGQLFRFTSGRGTDTQYF
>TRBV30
CAWSWSSGEQFF
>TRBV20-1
CSADGRGGYTF
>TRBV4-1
CASSQGGSPYYNEQFF
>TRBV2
CASSDWSRTREPQHF
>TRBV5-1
CASSYAGGTGYEQYF
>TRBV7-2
CASSLGEGRTEAFF
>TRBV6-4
CASTLFGEQYF
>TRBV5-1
CASSLSGAGELFF
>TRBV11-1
CASSLVEIGAQYF
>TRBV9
CASSRQGAETQYF
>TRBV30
CAWSVATGELFF
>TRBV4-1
CASSQVGGRSYEQYF
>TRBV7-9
CASSLVETGVGDTQYF
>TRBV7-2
CASSSRDSLTGELFF
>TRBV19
CASSIVSSYNEQFF
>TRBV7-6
CASSVRSFTQEQYF
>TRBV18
CASSPVAAGVGDTQYF
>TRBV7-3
CASSLMGQGVNEQFF
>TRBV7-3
CASSPGTGNNEQFF
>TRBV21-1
CASSKFYRGEVLNQPQHF
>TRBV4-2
CASSQDRLAYEQYF
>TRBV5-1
CASSLDPGQGTYNEQFF
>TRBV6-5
CASSTGGQGHEQYF
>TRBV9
CASSLLASTDTQYF
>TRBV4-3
CASSQDGLAGREQFF
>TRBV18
CASSPLAGAYEQYF
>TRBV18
CASSPPGPSGNYNEQFF
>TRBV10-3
CAISASGQGNSPLHF
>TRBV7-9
CASSYSTGTGPGYTF
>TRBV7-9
CASSSSPGPTNNEQFF
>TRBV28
CASSSSWGRGYTF
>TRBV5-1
CASSQGLGTGELFF
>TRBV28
CATGQDNTF
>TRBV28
CASSPRRYTRLSYEQYF
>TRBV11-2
CASSSGTSGSNTGELFF
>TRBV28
CASSSRRSGGPGFF
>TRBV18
CASSPGLAAADTQYF
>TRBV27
CASSSTPKLAGGYYYEQYF
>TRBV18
CASSPLRNTEAFF
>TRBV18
CASSLQGDYGYTF
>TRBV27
CASSPRTDPYSYSNQPQHF
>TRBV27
CASSSWGQANTGELFF
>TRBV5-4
CASSLGTDNTEAFF
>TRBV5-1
CASSLEPFSGNTIYF
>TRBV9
CASSVGPQSNQPQHF
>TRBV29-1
CSGMGPNTEAFF